The rows below give T cell receptor beta chains drawn from one sample of a study of spatial heterogeneity in lung cancer. TCRdb used MiXCR to reprocess the 5' RACE reads, holding one entry per CDR3 protein. The data contain 2,500 to 3,000 distinct CDR3 sequences, around 50% of them seen just once; the ten biggest clones take up around two thirds. The sequences come from lung tumor tissue, collected at surgery. The receptors shown here come from a male donor with early-stage non-small cell lung cancer. CDR3s include the opening cysteine and the closing phenylalanine or tryptophan. Each record gives: CDR3 protein, CDR3 DNA, D gene, V gene, clone size, J gene. D genes are given only for firm matches. The listing skips clone size in some rows; elsewhere it reads once, few, many or a size class.

cdr3_aa: CSVSGGPDNSYEQYF
cdr3_nt: TGCAGCGTCTCCGGGGGACCGGATAACTCCTACGAGCAGTACTTC
d_call: .
v_call: TRBV29-1
clone_size: .
j_call: TRBJ2-7

cdr3_aa: CSVDRVGSYEQYF
cdr3_nt: TGCAGCGTGGACAGGGTGGGCTCCTACGAGCAGTACTTC
d_call: TRBD1
v_call: TRBV29-1
clone_size: few
j_call: TRBJ2-7

cdr3_aa: CASSRTGTYEQYF
cdr3_nt: TGTGCCAGCAGTAGGACGGGGACCTACGAGCAGTACTTC
d_call: .
v_call: TRBV28
clone_size: .
j_call: TRBJ2-7

cdr3_aa: CASSTNRDRGPDTIYF
cdr3_nt: TGCGCCAGCAGCACGAACCGGGACAGGGGTCCGGACACCATATATTTT
d_call: TRBD1
v_call: TRBV5-1
clone_size: .
j_call: TRBJ1-3

cdr3_aa: CASSIAGGTGELFF
cdr3_nt: TGTGCCAGCAGCATCGCCGGAGGCACCGGGGAGCTGTTTTTT
d_call: .
v_call: TRBV11-2
clone_size: .
j_call: TRBJ2-2

cdr3_aa: CASSPRGFSETQYF
cdr3_nt: TGTGCCAGCAGTCCCCGTGGGTTCTCAGAGACCCAGTACTTC
d_call: .
v_call: TRBV27
clone_size: medium-sized
j_call: TRBJ2-5

cdr3_aa: CASTNLGGRSGSPLHF
cdr3_nt: TGTGCCAGCACAAATCTAGGGGGGCGGAGTGGTTCACCCCTCCACTTT
d_call: .
v_call: TRBV5-6
clone_size: .
j_call: TRBJ1-6

cdr3_aa: CASGPGTGGRQPQHF
cdr3_nt: TGTGCCAGCGGACCCGGGACAGGGGGCCGGCAGCCCCAGCATTTT
d_call: TRBD1
v_call: TRBV7-2
clone_size: medium-sized
j_call: TRBJ1-5

cdr3_aa: CASFGQSYSEAFF
cdr3_nt: TGTGCCAGTTTCGGACAAAGTTATTCAGAAGCTTTCTTT
d_call: .
v_call: TRBV6-5
clone_size: .
j_call: TRBJ1-1

cdr3_aa: CASSLATSRDEQFF
cdr3_nt: TGCGCCAGCAGCTTGGCCACTAGCCGCGATGAGCAGTTCTTC
d_call: .
v_call: TRBV5-1
clone_size: many
j_call: TRBJ2-1

cdr3_aa: CASSVDLGETQYF
cdr3_nt: TGTGCCAGCAGCGTAGACTTGGGAGAGACCCAGTACTTC
d_call: .
v_call: TRBV7-3
clone_size: hyperexpanded
j_call: TRBJ2-5

cdr3_aa: CASSLSPDIWETQYF
cdr3_nt: TGTGCCAGCAGTTTAAGCCCGGACATTTGGGAGACCCAGTACTTC
d_call: .
v_call: TRBV11-2
clone_size: medium-sized
j_call: TRBJ2-5

cdr3_aa: CASSPRTSGNAYEQYF
cdr3_nt: TGTGCCAGCAGCCCACGGACTAGCGGGAACGCCTACGAGCAGTACTTC
d_call: TRBD2
v_call: TRBV4-2
clone_size: .
j_call: TRBJ2-7

cdr3_aa: CASSSRLAGRNNEQFF
cdr3_nt: TGTGCCAGCAGCTCCCGACTAGCGGGGAGGAATAATGAGCAGTTCTTC
d_call: TRBD2
v_call: TRBV7-8
clone_size: .
j_call: TRBJ2-1

cdr3_aa: CASSLRISYEQYF
cdr3_nt: TGTGCCAGCAGTTTGCGGATCTCCTACGAGCAGTACTTC
d_call: .
v_call: TRBV28
clone_size: large
j_call: TRBJ2-7

cdr3_aa: CASSDDRAEKLFF
cdr3_nt: TGTGCCAGCAGTGATGACAGGGCTGAAAAACTGTTTTTT
d_call: TRBD1
v_call: TRBV2
clone_size: .
j_call: TRBJ1-4

cdr3_aa: CASSKQGSDGYTF
cdr3_nt: TGTGCCAGCAGCAAACAGGGGTCGGATGGCTACACCTTC
d_call: TRBD1
v_call: TRBV7-8
clone_size: medium-sized
j_call: TRBJ1-2

cdr3_aa: CASRWGSGELFF
cdr3_nt: TGTGCCAGCCGTTGGGGTTCCGGGGAGCTGTTTTTT
d_call: .
v_call: TRBV7-9
clone_size: few
j_call: TRBJ2-2

cdr3_aa: CASSLSHANEKLFF
cdr3_nt: TGTGCCAGCAGCTTATCTCACGCTAATGAAAAACTGTTTTTT
d_call: .
v_call: TRBV11-2
clone_size: medium-sized
j_call: TRBJ1-4

cdr3_aa: CSAGTAYNEQFF
cdr3_nt: TGCAGCGCCGGGACAGCCTACAATGAGCAGTTCTTC
d_call: TRBD1
v_call: TRBV29-1
clone_size: .
j_call: TRBJ2-1

cdr3_aa: CASSPGPGLASSDTQYF
cdr3_nt: TGCGCCAGCAGCCCGGGACCGGGACTAGCGTCCTCAGATACGCAGTATTTT
d_call: TRBD2
v_call: TRBV5-1
clone_size: large
j_call: TRBJ2-3

cdr3_aa: CASSPPGAKNIQYF
cdr3_nt: TGTGCCAGCAGCCCACCAGGGGCCAAAAACATTCAGTACTTC
d_call: .
v_call: TRBV7-2
clone_size: .
j_call: TRBJ2-4

cdr3_aa: CSARKDRGREGSYNEQFF
cdr3_nt: TGCAGTGCTAGGAAGGACCGGGGGCGGGAGGGTTCCTACAATGAGCAGTTCTTC
d_call: TRBD2
v_call: TRBV20-1
clone_size: medium-sized
j_call: TRBJ2-1

cdr3_aa: CASSRSLGTEAFF
cdr3_nt: TGTGCCAGCAGCAGGTCACTCGGCACTGAAGCTTTCTTT
d_call: .
v_call: TRBV28
clone_size: .
j_call: TRBJ1-1

cdr3_aa: CASSFARGRGSQETQYF
cdr3_nt: TGTGCCAGCAGCTTCGCGAGGGGGAGGGGATCCCAAGAGACCCAGTACTTC
d_call: .
v_call: TRBV7-9
clone_size: .
j_call: TRBJ2-5

cdr3_aa: CATSRSLGGELFF
cdr3_nt: TGTGCCACCAGCAGAAGTCTTGGTGGGGAGCTGTTTTTT
d_call: .
v_call: TRBV15
clone_size: .
j_call: TRBJ2-2

cdr3_aa: CASIYEENSPLHF
cdr3_nt: TGTGCCAGCATATACGAGGAGAATTCACCCCTCCACTTT
d_call: .
v_call: TRBV2
clone_size: few
j_call: TRBJ1-6

cdr3_aa: CASSNNYEQFF
cdr3_nt: TGTGCCAGCAGCAATAATTACGAGCAGTTCTTC
d_call: .
v_call: TRBV14
clone_size: .
j_call: TRBJ2-1

cdr3_aa: CASSYSGQAAGSDTQYF
cdr3_nt: TGTGCCAGCAGTTACTCGGGTCAGGCGGCGGGGTCAGATACGCAGTATTTT
d_call: .
v_call: TRBV6-5
clone_size: few
j_call: TRBJ2-3

cdr3_aa: CASSAGRSGSTDEQFF
cdr3_nt: TGCGCCAGCAGCGCCGGTCGGAGCGGGAGTACGGATGAGCAGTTCTTC
d_call: TRBD2
v_call: TRBV5-1
clone_size: .
j_call: TRBJ2-1

cdr3_aa: CAISERPPLGETQYF
cdr3_nt: TGTGCCATCAGTGAAAGGCCACCTCTAGGCGAGACCCAGTACTTC
d_call: .
v_call: TRBV10-3
clone_size: once
j_call: TRBJ2-5